Detailed here is one T cell receptor beta chain. Its antigen remains unknown. The junction departs from the called germline gene at one end, perhaps through a read error. This specimen belongs to a study of tumor-infiltrating lymphocytes in primary liver carcinoma. Making TCR beta cDNA involved around 540 ng total RNA and a constant-region primer. Libraries covering TCR beta were generated through three nested multiplex PCR rounds (using a slightly modified ARM-PCR). PCR rounds one and two used TRBV1-TRBV30 forward primers with a C-beta reverse primer for around 11 cycles each. Each CDR3 protein is one row after TCRdb ran MiXCR on the multiplex PCR reads. The sample yields under 130,000 distinct CDR3 sequences, around 84% seen once. Unsorted bulk tissue, 20-30 mg of it, served as the source for co-extraction of RNA and DNA. This CDR3 spans 16 amino acids. Germline assignment: CDR1 LGHNA and CDR2 YSLEER.

General study findings and limits: Tumor top-250-clone fraction significantly exceeded that of blood (p = 0.039).

The specimen sequenced was liver tumor tissue from sampling region 3. Subset of the sample: tumor region T3, left-lateral pole. The clonotype comes from a man aged 35 to 55 with primary liver carcinoma and hepatitis B virus infection. The chain uses TRBV4-3 and TRBJ2-1; D may be TRBD2 (5 bases). The CDR3: CARSQFPPPADNEQFF. CDR3 in DNA: TGTGCCAGAAGCCAATTCCCCCCCCCAGCGGACAATGAGCAGTTCTTC.